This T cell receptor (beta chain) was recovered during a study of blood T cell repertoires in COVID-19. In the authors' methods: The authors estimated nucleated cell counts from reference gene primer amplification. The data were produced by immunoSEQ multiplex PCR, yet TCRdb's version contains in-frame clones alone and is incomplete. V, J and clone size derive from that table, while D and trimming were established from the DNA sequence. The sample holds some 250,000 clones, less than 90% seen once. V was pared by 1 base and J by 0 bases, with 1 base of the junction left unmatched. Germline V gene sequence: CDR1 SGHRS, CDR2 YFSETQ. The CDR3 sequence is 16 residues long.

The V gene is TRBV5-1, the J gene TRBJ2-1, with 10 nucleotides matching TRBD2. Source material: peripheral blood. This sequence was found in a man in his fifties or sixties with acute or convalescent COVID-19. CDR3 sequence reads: CASSLSSGSSYNEQFF. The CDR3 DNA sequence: TGCGCCAGCAGCTTGTCTAGCGGGAGCTCCTACAATGAGCAGTTCTTC.